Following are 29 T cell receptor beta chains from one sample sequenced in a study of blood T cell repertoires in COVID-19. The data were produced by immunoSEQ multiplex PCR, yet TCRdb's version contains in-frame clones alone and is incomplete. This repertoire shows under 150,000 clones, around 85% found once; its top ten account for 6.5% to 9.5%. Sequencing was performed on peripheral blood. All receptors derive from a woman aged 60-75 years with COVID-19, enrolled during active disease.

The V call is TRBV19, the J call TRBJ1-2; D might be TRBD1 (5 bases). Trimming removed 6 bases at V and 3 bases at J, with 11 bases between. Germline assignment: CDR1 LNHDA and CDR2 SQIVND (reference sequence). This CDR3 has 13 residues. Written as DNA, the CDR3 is TGTGCCAGTAGGGTCAGGGAGGACTATGGCTACACCTTC. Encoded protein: CASRVREDYGYTF.

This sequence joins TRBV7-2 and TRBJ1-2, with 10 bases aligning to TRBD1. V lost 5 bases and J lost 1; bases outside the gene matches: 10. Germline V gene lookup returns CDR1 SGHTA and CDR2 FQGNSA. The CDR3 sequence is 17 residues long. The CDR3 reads CASSPWGRTGGNYGYTF. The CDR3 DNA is TGTGCCAGCAGCCCCTGGGGCCGGACAGGGGGTAACTATGGCTACACCTTC.

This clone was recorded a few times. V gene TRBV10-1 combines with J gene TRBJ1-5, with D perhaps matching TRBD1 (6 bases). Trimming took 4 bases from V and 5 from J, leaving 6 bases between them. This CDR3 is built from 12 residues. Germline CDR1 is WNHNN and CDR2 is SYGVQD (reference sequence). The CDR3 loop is CASSGTDQPQHF. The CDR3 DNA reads TGCGCCAGCAGTGGGACAGATCAGCCCCAGCATTTT.

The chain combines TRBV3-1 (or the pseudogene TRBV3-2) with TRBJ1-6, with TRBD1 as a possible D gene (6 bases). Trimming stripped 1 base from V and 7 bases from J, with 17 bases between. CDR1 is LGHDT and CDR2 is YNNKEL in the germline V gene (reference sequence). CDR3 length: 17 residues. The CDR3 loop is CASSQAPEQGGNSPLHF. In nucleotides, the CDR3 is TGTGCCAGCAGCCAAGCACCCGAACAGGGCGGCAATTCACCCCTCCACTTT.

For the CDR3, the DNA is TGTGCCACCAGTGATGACGGGACAGGCCATGGCTACACCTTC. This sequence encodes CATSDDGTGHGYTF. The chain uses TRBV24-1 and TRBJ1-2; 8 bases are a match to TRBD1. V dropped 3 bases and J dropped 6; count of bases not matched to a gene: 5. The CDR3 totals 14 residues. CDR1 and CDR2 (germline): KGHDR, SFDVKD.

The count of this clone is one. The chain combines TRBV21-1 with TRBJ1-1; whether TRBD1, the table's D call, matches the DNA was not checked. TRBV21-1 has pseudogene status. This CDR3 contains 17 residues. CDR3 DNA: TGTGCCAGCAGCAAAGAGACTAACAGGGGGAAGAGCACTGAAGCTTTCTTT. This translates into CASSKETNRGKSTEAFF.

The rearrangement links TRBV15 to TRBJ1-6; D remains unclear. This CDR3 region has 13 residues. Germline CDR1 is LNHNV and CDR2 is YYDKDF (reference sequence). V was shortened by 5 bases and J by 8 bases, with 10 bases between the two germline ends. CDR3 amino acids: CATSSLSDSPLHF. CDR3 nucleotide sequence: TGTGCCACCAGCTCTCTTAGTGATTCACCCCTCCACTTT. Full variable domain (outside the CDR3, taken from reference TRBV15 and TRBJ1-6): DAMVIQNPRYQVTQFGKPVTLSCSQTLNHNVMYWYQQKSSQAPKLLFHYYDKDFNNEADTPDNFQSRRPNTSFCFLDIRSPGLGDTAMYLCATSSLSDSPLHFGNGTRLTVT.

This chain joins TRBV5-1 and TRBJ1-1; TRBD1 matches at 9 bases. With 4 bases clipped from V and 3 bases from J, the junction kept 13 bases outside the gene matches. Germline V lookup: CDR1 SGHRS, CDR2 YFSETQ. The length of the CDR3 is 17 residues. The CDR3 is CASSDPRQGGLDTEAFF. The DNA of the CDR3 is TGCGCCAGCAGCGACCCCCGACAGGGGGGGTTGGACACTGAAGCTTTCTTT.

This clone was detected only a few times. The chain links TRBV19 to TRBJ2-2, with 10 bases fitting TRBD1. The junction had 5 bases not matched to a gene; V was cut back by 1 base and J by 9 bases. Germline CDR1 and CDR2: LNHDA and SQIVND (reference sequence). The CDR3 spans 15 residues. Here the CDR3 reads CASSIGQGARRELFF. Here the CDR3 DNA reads TGTGCCAGTAGTATAGGACAGGGGGCGAGGCGGGAGCTGTTTTTT.

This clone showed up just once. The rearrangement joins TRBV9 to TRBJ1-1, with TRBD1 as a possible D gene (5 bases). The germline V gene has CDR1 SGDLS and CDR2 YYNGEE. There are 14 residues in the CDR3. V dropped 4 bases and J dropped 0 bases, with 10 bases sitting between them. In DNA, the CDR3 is TGTGCCAGCAGCCTAGGGGAGGTGAACACTGAAGCTTTCTTT. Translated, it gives CASSLGEVNTEAFF.

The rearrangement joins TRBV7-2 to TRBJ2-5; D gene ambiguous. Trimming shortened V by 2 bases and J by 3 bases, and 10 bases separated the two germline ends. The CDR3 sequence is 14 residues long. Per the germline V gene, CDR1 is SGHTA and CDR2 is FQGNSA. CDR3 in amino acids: CASSLMGQKETQYF. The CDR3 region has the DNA TGTGCCAGCAGCTTAATGGGCCAGAAAGAGACCCAGTACTTC. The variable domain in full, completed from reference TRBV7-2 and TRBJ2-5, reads GAGVSQSPSNKVTEKGKDVELRCDPISGHTALYWYRQSLGQGLEFLIYFQGNSAPDKSGLPSDRFSAERTGGSVSTLTIQRTQQEDSAVYLCASSLMGQKETQYFGPGTRLLVL.

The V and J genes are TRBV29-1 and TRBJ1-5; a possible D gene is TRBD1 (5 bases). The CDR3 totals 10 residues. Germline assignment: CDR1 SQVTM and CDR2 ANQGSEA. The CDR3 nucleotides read TGCCTCGGGGGGGATCAGCCCCAGCATTTT. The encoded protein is CLGGDQPQHF. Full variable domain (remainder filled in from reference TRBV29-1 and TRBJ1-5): SAVISQKPSRDICQRGTSLTIQCQVDSQVTMMFWYRQQPGQSLTLIATANQGSEATYESGFVIDKFPISRPNLTFSTLTVSNMSPEDSSIYLCLGGDQPQHFGDGTRLSIL.

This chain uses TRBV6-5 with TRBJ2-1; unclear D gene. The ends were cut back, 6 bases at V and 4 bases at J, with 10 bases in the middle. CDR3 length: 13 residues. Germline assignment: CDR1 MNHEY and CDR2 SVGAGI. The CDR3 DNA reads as TGTGCCAGCAGGCCCACAGTTTACAATGAGCAGTTCTTC. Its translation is CASRPTVYNEQFF.

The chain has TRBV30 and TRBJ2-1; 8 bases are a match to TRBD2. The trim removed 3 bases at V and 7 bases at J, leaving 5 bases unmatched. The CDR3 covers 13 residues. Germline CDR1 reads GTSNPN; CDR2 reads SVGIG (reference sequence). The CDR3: CAWSGGALNEQFF. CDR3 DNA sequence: TGTGCCTGGAGCGGGGGGGCCTTGAATGAGCAGTTCTTC.

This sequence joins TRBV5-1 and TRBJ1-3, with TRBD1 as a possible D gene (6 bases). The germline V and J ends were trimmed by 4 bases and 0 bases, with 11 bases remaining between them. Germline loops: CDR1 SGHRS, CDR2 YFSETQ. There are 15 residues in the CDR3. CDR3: CASSKRTASGNTIYF. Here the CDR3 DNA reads TGCGCCAGCAGCAAAAGGACAGCCTCTGGAAACACCATATATTTT.

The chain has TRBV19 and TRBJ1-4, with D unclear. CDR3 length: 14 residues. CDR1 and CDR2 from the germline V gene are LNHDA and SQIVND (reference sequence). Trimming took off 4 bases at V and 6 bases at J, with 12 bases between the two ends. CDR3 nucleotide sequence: TGTGCCAGTAGTAGGCCCGACTCACATGAAAAACTGTTTTTT. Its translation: CASSRPDSHEKLFF.

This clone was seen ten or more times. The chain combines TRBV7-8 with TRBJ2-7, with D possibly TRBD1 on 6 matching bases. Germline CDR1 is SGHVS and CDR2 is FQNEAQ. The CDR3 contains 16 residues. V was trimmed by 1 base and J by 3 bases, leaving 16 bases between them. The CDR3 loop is CASSLGYGRGGYEQYF. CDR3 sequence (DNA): TGTGCCAGCAGCTTAGGATATGGCAGGGGTGGCTACGAGCAGTACTTC.

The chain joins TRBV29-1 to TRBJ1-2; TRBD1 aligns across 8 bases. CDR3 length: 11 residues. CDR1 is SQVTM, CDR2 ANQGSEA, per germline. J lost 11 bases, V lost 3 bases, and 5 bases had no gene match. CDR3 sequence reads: CSVDQGQVYTF. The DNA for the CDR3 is TGCAGCGTTGACCAGGGACAGGTATACACCTTC.

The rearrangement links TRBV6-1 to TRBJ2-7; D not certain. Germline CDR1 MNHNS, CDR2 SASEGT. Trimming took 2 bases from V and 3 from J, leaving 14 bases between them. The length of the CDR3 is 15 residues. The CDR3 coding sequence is TGTGCCAGCAGTGAATTCCAGGCGATAAACTACGAGCAGTACTTC. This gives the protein CASSEFQAINYEQYF.

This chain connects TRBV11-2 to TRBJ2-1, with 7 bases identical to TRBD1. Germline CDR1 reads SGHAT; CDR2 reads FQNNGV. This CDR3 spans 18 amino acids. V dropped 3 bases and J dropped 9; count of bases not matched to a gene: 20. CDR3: CASSFPSGGGPAGGEQFF. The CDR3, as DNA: TGTGCCAGCAGCTTTCCCTCGGGTGGGGGACCCGCAGGGGGTGAGCAGTTCTTC.

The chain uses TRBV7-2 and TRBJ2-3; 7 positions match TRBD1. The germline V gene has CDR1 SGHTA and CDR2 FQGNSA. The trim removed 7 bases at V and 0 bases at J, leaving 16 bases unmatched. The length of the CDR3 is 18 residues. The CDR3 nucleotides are TGTGCCAGCACCCTAGTGGAAGGGGGCGCCTTAAGCACAGATACGCAGTATTTT. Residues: CASTLVEGGALSTDTQYF.

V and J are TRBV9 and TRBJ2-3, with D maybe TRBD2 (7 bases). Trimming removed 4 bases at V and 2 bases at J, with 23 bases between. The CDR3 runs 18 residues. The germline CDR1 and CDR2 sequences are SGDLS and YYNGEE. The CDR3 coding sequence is TGTGCCAGCAGCCCTTCGGCGGGGGCCCTTAACCCCACAGATACGCAGTATTTT. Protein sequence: CASSPSAGALNPTDTQYF.

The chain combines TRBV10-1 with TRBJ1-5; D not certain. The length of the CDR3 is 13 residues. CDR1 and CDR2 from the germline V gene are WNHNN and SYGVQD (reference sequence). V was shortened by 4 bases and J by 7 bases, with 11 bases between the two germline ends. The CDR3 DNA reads TGCGCCAGCAGTGGCGGTACTAGCCAGCCCCAGCATTTT. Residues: CASSGGTSQPQHF.

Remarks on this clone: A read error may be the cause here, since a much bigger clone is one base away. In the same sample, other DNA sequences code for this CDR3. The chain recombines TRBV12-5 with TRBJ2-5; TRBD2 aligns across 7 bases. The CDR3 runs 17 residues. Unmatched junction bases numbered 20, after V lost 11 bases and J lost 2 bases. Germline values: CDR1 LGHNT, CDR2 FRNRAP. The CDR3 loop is CARGWGGTGGEQETQYF. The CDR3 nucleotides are TGTGCTCGGGGTTGGGGGGGGACCGGAGGGGAACAAGAGACCCAGTACTTC.

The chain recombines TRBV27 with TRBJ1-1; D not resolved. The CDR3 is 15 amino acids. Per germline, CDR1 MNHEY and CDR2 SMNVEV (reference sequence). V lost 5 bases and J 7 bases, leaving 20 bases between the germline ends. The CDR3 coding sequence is TGTGCCAGCAGTCCTAACATCATGGGCAGTAGTGAAGCTTTCTTT. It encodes CASSPNIMGSSEAFF.

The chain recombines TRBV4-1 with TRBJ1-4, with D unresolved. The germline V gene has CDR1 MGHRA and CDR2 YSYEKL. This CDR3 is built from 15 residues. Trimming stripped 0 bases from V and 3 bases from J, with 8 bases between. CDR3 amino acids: CASSQDLSANEKLFF. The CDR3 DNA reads TGCGCCAGCAGCCAAGATCTGTCAGCTAATGAAAAACTGTTTTTT.

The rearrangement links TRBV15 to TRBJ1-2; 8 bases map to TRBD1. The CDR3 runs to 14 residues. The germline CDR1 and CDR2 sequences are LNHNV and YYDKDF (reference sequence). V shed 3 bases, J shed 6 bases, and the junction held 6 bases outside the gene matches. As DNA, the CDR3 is TGTGCCACCAGCAGGAACAGGGGGGGAGATGGCTACACCTTC. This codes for CATSRNRGGDGYTF.

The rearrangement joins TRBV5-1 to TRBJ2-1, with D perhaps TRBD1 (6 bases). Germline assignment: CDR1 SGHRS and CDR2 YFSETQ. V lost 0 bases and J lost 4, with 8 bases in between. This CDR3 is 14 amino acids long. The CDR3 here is CASSLGQGYNEQFF. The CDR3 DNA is TGCGCCAGCAGCTTGGGCCAGGGGTACAATGAGCAGTTCTTC.

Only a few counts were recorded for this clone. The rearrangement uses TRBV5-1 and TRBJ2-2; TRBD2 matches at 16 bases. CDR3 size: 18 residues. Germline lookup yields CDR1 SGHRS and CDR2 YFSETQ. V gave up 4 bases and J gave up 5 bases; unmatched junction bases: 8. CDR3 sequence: CASSAGTSGGARTGELFF. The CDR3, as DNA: TGCGCCAGCAGCGCTGGGACTAGCGGGGGGGCGAGGACCGGGGAGCTGTTTTTT.